These T cell receptor beta chains were read from a single sample in a study of vaccination and CD4 T cells after COVID-19. No antigens are known for them. TCRdb reprocessed the PCR reads with MiXCR, giving one entry per CDR3 protein. The table lists some 22,000 distinct CDR3 sequences, 58% of them singletons. The sequencing sample was made of CD4+ T cells from blood, cultured in vitro. The source of these receptors is a human donor who had recovered from COVID-19. Both conserved end residues are part of each CDR3.

TRBV7-2	TRBJ1-1	CASSLGYKLEAFF
TRBV7-3	TRBJ2-2	CASSFRPGWSGELFF
TRBV15	TRBJ1-2	CATSSHHLNYGYTF
TRBV11-3	TRBJ2-5	CASSLDAHEETQYF
TRBV6-1	TRBJ1-5	CASSPGQGNQPQHF
TRBV5-4	TRBJ2-4	CASSQGQGASSKNIQYF
TRBV7-8	TRBJ2-7	CVSSLGGAGKAYEQYF
TRBV5-1	TRBJ1-2	CASSLGQGEVYGYTF
TRBV20-1	TRBJ1-1	CSAKGQGDTEAFF
TRBV20-1	TRBJ1-5	CSASGQGLGQPQHF
TRBV4-3	TRBJ1-2	CASRGGAWNGYTF
TRBV20-1	TRBJ2-3	CSARDTGGGRGDTQYF
TRBV19	TRBJ2-3	CASSTYRGSTDTQYF
TRBV12-3/TRBV12-4	TRBJ1-2	CASSGGGLNTF
TRBV4-2	TRBJ1-2	CASSQATGGDYGYTF
TRBV7-2	TRBJ1-2	CASSLASPGTVRYGYTF
TRBV7-2	TRBJ1-1	CASSLVAGMNTEAFF
TRBV11-2	TRBJ2-3	CASSSSTEDTQYF
TRBV24-1	TRBJ1-4	CATSDPRTRGNEKLFF
TRBV7-3	TRBJ2-3	CASSFERASTDTQYF
TRBV30	TRBJ1-2	CAWSPATNYGYTF
TRBV11-3	TRBJ2-2	CASSLRGGANTGELFF
TRBV20-1	TRBJ2-1	CSASKFQEAGRFF
TRBV20-1	TRBJ1-5	CSAQQGVRPQHF
TRBV24-1	TRBJ2-3	CATSDVLGGVTDTQYF
TRBV20-1	TRBJ2-3	CSAHKLAGDTDTQYF
TRBV20-1	TRBJ1-4	CSASSGGDNNEKLFF
TRBV30	TRBJ1-5	CAWSRGVYRGSNQPQHF
TRBV12-5	TRBJ1-1	CASAEQGANTEAFF
TRBV20-1	TRBJ1-6	CSAMSGSRGSPLHF
TRBV7-9	TRBJ1-1	CASSLGTTNTEAFF